This TCR beta chain stems from a study of blood T cell repertoires in COVID-19. Across the whole study: Collection of acute and convalescent COVID-19 samples took place in the United States, Italy and Spain. The cDNA or gDNA used as material had been derived from T cells, B-cell-depleted T cells, or PBMCs.

The CDR3 covers 15 residues. The germline V gene has CDR1 MNHEY and CDR2 SVGAGI. Trimming stripped 5 bases from V and 0 bases from J, with 11 bases between. Original data processing: By means of reference gene primer amplification, nucleated cell counts were estimated. Repertoires were generated with immunoSEQ multiplex PCR, while TCRdb's copy carries only in-frame clones and drops some. V and J calls and clone size are given by that table; D and trimming were obtained from the DNA. The sample has 30,000 to 35,000 clones, nearly 95% seen once. The rearrangement joins TRBV6-5 to TRBJ2-1; D possibly corresponds to TRBD2 (6 bases). The specimen was peripheral blood. The clonotype originates from a human donor in a cohort sampled during active COVID-19. Here the CDR3 reads CASSHRGSSYNEQFF. CDR3 DNA: TGTGCCAGCAGTCACCGGGGGAGCTCCTACAATGAGCAGTTCTTC.